This T cell receptor beta chain was recorded in a study of control samples from healthy donors and cancer patients. The V segment lost 5 bases and the J segment 15 bases; nucleotides outside the gene matches: 7. The V gene's germline CDR1 is SGHVS and CDR2 FNYEAQ. This CDR3 contains 13 residues. Sequenced by immunoSEQ multiplex PCR; TCRdb stores in-frame clones only, minus some. The table has fewer than 150,000 clones, 90% seen once; the top ten hold 2% to 2.5%. The receptor was isolated from a man between 18 and 29 years old in good health. Sequenced material: blood. The genes are TRBV7-6 and TRBJ2-1, with 13 bases matching TRBD2. CDR3 in amino acids: CASSVGLAGALFF. DNA for the CDR3: TGTGCCAGCAGCGTCGGACTAGCGGGAGCCCTGTTCTTC.